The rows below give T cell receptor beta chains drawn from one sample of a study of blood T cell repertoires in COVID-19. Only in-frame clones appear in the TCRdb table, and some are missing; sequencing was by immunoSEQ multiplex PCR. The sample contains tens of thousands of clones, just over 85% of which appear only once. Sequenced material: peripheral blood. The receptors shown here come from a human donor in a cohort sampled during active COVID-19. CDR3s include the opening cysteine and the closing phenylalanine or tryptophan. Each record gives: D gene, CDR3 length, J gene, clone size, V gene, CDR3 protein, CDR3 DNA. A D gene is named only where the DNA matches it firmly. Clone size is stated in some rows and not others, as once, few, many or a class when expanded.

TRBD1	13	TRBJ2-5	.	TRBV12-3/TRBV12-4	CASSRTGARTQYF	TGTGCCAGCAGCCGGACAGGGGCGAGGACCCAGTACTTC
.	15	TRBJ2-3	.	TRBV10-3	CATRNSPRDTDTQYF	TGTGCCACCCGCAACTCTCCCCGGGACACAGATACGCAGTATTTT
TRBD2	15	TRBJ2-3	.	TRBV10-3	CAISGASGGTDTQYF	TGTGCCATCAGTGGGGCTAGCGGGGGCACAGATACGCAGTATTTT
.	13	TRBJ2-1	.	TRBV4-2	CASSQTRRDEQFF	TGTGCCAGCAGCCAGACCCGCCGGGATGAGCAGTTCTTC
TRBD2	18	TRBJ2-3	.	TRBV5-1	CASSLGGGGAEGTDTQYF	TGCGCCAGCAGCTTGGGCGGCGGGGGGGCCGAGGGCACAGATACGCAGTATTTT
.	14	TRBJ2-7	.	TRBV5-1	CASSRTGTPYEQYF	TGCGCCAGCAGCCGCACCGGGACACCCTACGAGCAGTACTTC
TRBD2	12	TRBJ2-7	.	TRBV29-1	CSVVTSGYEQYF	TGCAGCGTTGTGACTAGCGGTTACGAGCAGTACTTC
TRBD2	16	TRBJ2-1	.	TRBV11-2	CASSITSGGAHNEQFF	TGTGCCAGCAGCATAACGAGCGGGGGAGCACACAATGAGCAGTTCTTC
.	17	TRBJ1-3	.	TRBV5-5	CASSLREQPFSGNTIYF	TGTGCCAGCAGCTTGCGTGAACAACCCTTCTCTGGAAACACCATATATTTT
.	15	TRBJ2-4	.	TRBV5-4	CASSRGTLAKNIQYF	TGTGCCAGCTCCCGGGGGACCTTAGCCAAAAACATTCAGTACTTC
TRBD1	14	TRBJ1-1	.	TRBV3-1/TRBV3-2	CASRTGGGSTEAFF	TGTGCCAGCAGGACAGGGGGGGGAAGCACTGAAGCTTTCTTT
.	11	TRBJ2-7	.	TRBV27	CASSRGDEQYF	TGTGCCAGCAGTAGGGGTGACGAGCAGTACTTC
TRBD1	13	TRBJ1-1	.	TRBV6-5	CASNKQGSTEAFF	TGTGCCAGCAACAAACAGGGGAGCACTGAAGCTTTCTTT
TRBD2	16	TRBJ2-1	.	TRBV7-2	CASRSNPSGSSREQFF	TGTGCCAGCAGATCGAACCCTAGCGGGAGCTCTAGAGAGCAGTTCTTC
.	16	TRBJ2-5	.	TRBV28	CASSFVAGTYQETQYF	TGTGCCAGCAGTTTTGTCGCGGGAACGTACCAAGAGACCCAGTACTTC
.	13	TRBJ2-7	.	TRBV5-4	CASSSLGSYEQYF	TGTGCCAGCAGCTCACTAGGATCGTACGAGCAGTACTTC
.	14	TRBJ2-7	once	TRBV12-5	CASATGDATYEQYF	TGTGCTAGTGCTACGGGGGACGCCACCTACGAGCAGTACTTC
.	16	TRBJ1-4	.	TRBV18	CASSPRHEATNEKLFF	TGTGCCAGCTCACCACGGCATGAGGCAACTAATGAAAAACTGTTTTTT
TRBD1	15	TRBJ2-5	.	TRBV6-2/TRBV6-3	CASSPQGMGEETQYF	TGTGCCAGCAGTCCACAGGGGATGGGAGAAGAGACCCAGTACTTC
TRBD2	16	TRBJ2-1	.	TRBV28	CASSTKRTREINEQFF	TGTGCCAGCAGTACCAAGAGGACTAGGGAGATCAATGAGCAGTTCTTC
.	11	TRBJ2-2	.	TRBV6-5	CASNRAGELFF	TGTGCCAGCAACCGGGCCGGGGAGCTGTTTTTT
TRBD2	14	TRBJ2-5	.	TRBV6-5	CASSVAGGQETQYF	TGTGCCAGCAGCGTAGCGGGGGGACAAGAGACCCAGTACTTC
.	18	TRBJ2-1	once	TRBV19	CASSPRAGQPRLGSEQFF	TGTGCCAGTAGTCCCCGGGCGGGACAGCCCAGGTTAGGCTCAGAGCAGTTCTTC
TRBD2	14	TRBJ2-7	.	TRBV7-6	CASSTGLARYEQYF	TGTGCCAGCAGCACAGGACTAGCGCGATACGAGCAGTACTTC
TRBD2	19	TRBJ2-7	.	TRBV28	CASSTPGGTSGAIPYEQYF	TGTGCCAGCAGTACACCTGGCGGGACTAGCGGCGCCATTCCCTACGAGCAGTACTTC
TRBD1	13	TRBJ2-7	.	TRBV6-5	CASSGQGVRSQYF	TGTGCCAGCAGCGGACAGGGGGTGCGGTCGCAGTACTTC
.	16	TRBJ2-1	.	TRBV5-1	CASSLLTGGATNEQFF	TGCGCCAGCAGCTTGTTAACCGGCGGGGCCACCAATGAGCAGTTCTTC